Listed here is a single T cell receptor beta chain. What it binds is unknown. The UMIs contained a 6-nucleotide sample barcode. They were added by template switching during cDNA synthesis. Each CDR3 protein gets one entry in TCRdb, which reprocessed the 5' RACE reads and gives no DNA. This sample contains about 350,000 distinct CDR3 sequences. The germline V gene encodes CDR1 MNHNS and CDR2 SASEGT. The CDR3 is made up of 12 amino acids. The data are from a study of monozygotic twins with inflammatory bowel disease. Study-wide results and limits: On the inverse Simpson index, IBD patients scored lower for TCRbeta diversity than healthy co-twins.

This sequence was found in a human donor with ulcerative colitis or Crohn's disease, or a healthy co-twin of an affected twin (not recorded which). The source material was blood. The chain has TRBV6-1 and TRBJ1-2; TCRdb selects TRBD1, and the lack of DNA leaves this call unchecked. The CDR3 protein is CASSEARGGYTF.